Listed below are T cell receptor beta chains from one sample, sequenced in a study of blood T cell repertoires in COVID-19. Libraries were prepared by immunoSEQ multiplex PCR; TCRdb keeps only in-frame clonotypes and omits some of them. The profile shows roughly 170,000 clones, 78% of them singletons. The sample consisted of PBMCs or T cells enriched from blood (not recorded which). The receptors shown here come from a woman in her forties or fifties who had recovered from COVID-19. The CDR3 runs from the conserved cysteine through the conserved F or W. The order of the fields is D gene, clone size, J gene, V gene, CDR3 length, CDR3 DNA, CDR3 protein. D genes are given only for firm matches. Size tells how often a clone was seen (once, few, many) or the class of an expanded clone, and some rows leave it out.

D gene: NA
clone size: NA
J gene: TRBJ1-1
V gene: TRBV7-9
CDR3 length: 14
CDR3 DNA: TGTGCCAGCAGCCCTCAGGCGGGGTACACTGAAGCTTTCTTT
CDR3 protein: CASSPQAGYTEAFF

D gene: NA
clone size: NA
J gene: TRBJ2-1
V gene: TRBV27
CDR3 length: 17
CDR3 DNA: TGTGCCAGCAGTTTAGGACTCGGGACTTACCCCTACAATGAGCAGTTCTTC
CDR3 protein: CASSLGLGTYPYNEQFF

D gene: NA
clone size: NA
J gene: TRBJ2-3
V gene: TRBV19
CDR3 length: 14
CDR3 DNA: TGTGCCAGTAGTATAGGACATCGCACAGATACGCAGTATTTT
CDR3 protein: CASSIGHRTDTQYF

D gene: NA
clone size: NA
J gene: TRBJ2-7
V gene: TRBV19
CDR3 length: 13
CDR3 DNA: TGTGCCGTTCGTTCAGGGTCAAGTTACGAGCAGTACTTC
CDR3 protein: CAVRSGSSYEQYF

D gene: NA
clone size: NA
J gene: TRBJ2-1
V gene: TRBV7-8
CDR3 length: 17
CDR3 DNA: TGTGCCAGCAGCTTAGCGGAGGAATCCCACTTGCACAATGAGCAGTTCTTC
CDR3 protein: CASSLAEESHLHNEQFF

D gene: NA
clone size: NA
J gene: TRBJ2-7
V gene: TRBV6-2/TRBV6-3
CDR3 length: 15
CDR3 DNA: TGTGCCAGCAGTTACTTGGCTAGCGCTTTACGCGAGCAGTACTTC
CDR3 protein: CASSYLASALREQYF

D gene: NA
clone size: NA
J gene: TRBJ1-2
V gene: TRBV5-4
CDR3 length: 12
CDR3 DNA: TGTGCCAGCAGCGACAGAGCCTATGGCTACACCTTC
CDR3 protein: CASSDRAYGYTF

D gene: TRBD1
clone size: once
J gene: TRBJ1-2
V gene: TRBV3-1/TRBV3-2
CDR3 length: 15
CDR3 DNA: TGTGCCAGCAGCCCAAAACAGGGGGCTGGGTATGGCTACACCTTC
CDR3 protein: CASSPKQGAGYGYTF

D gene: NA
clone size: NA
J gene: TRBJ1-6
V gene: TRBV3-1/TRBV3-2
CDR3 length: 15
CDR3 DNA: TGTGCCAGCAGCCAAGATCGGTCCGGTTATTCACCCCTCCACTTT
CDR3 protein: CASSQDRSGYSPLHF

D gene: NA
clone size: NA
J gene: TRBJ1-3
V gene: TRBV10-1
CDR3 length: 16
CDR3 DNA: TGCGCCAGCAGTGAGGATCGGGGAGAACCCGGAAACACCATATATTTT
CDR3 protein: CASSEDRGEPGNTIYF

D gene: NA
clone size: NA
J gene: TRBJ2-2
V gene: TRBV7-9
CDR3 length: 13
CDR3 DNA: TGTGCCGGGAGATCTCGGGGCACCGGGGAGCTGTTTTTT
CDR3 protein: CAGRSRGTGELFF

D gene: TRBD1
clone size: NA
J gene: TRBJ1-1
V gene: TRBV28
CDR3 length: 14
CDR3 DNA: TGTGCCAGCAGCCGCGGGGACAGGTCCTTTGAAGCTTTCTTT
CDR3 protein: CASSRGDRSFEAFF

D gene: TRBD1
clone size: NA
J gene: TRBJ2-7
V gene: TRBV28
CDR3 length: 16
CDR3 DNA: TGTGCCAGCAGCTTAACCGGGACAGTCACCTCCTACGAGCAGTACTTC
CDR3 protein: CASSLTGTVTSYEQYF

D gene: NA
clone size: NA
J gene: TRBJ1-1
V gene: TRBV19
CDR3 length: 14
CDR3 DNA: TGTGCCAGTAGCCTTGACAGGATGAACACTGAAGCTTTCTTT
CDR3 protein: CASSLDRMNTEAFF

D gene: NA
clone size: NA
J gene: TRBJ2-7
V gene: TRBV5-1
CDR3 length: 14
CDR3 DNA: TGCGCCAGCAGCGCGGACTCGAGGGAGTACGAGCAGTACTTC
CDR3 protein: CASSADSREYEQYF

D gene: TRBD1
clone size: NA
J gene: TRBJ1-6
V gene: TRBV6-5
CDR3 length: 15
CDR3 DNA: TGTGCCAGCAGTTACTCGAGGACAGGGGATTCACCCCTCCACTTT
CDR3 protein: CASSYSRTGDSPLHF

D gene: TRBD1
clone size: NA
J gene: TRBJ1-2
V gene: TRBV6-2/TRBV6-3
CDR3 length: 12
CDR3 DNA: TGTGCCAGCAGTTACACAGGGGGAGGCTACACCTTC
CDR3 protein: CASSYTGGGYTF

D gene: TRBD2
clone size: NA
J gene: TRBJ2-1
V gene: TRBV7-8
CDR3 length: 16
CDR3 DNA: TGTGCCAGCAGCACCCGGGTAGCGGGAGCTGGTAATGAGCAGTTCTTC
CDR3 protein: CASSTRVAGAGNEQFF

D gene: TRBD2
clone size: NA
J gene: TRBJ2-7
V gene: TRBV6-5
CDR3 length: 14
CDR3 DNA: TGTGCCAGCAGCCCCCATAGCGGGTCCTACGAGCAGTACTTC
CDR3 protein: CASSPHSGSYEQYF

D gene: TRBD2
clone size: NA
J gene: TRBJ2-2
V gene: TRBV9
CDR3 length: 12
CDR3 DNA: TGTGCCAGCAGCTTCGGGAGGGGGGAGCTGTTTTTT
CDR3 protein: CASSFGRGELFF

D gene: TRBD2
clone size: NA
J gene: TRBJ2-1
V gene: TRBV2
CDR3 length: 14
CDR3 DNA: TGTGCCAGCAAAGGACTAGCGGGGACAGCTGAGCAGTTCTTC
CDR3 protein: CASKGLAGTAEQFF

D gene: TRBD1
clone size: NA
J gene: TRBJ1-4
V gene: TRBV25-1
CDR3 length: 15
CDR3 DNA: TGTGCCAGCAGTGTCCGGGACAGGCTCAATGAAAAACTGTTTTTT
CDR3 protein: CASSVRDRLNEKLFF

D gene: NA
clone size: many
J gene: TRBJ1-3
V gene: TRBV7-6
CDR3 length: 17
CDR3 DNA: TGTGCCAGCAGCTTAGCGCCCGGGACAATTTTTGGAAACACCATATATTTT
CDR3 protein: CASSLAPGTIFGNTIYF

D gene: NA
clone size: NA
J gene: TRBJ2-6
V gene: TRBV5-4
CDR3 length: 18
CDR3 DNA: TGTGCCAGCAGCGCGGTTGGGTCCAGGGGCTCTGGGGCCAACGTCCTGACTTTC
CDR3 protein: CASSAVGSRGSGANVLTF

D gene: TRBD1
clone size: once
J gene: TRBJ2-7
V gene: TRBV30
CDR3 length: 16
CDR3 DNA: TGTGCCTGGAGTGTAGTCGGGACAGGGATCTCCTACGAGCAGTACTTC
CDR3 protein: CAWSVVGTGISYEQYF

D gene: TRBD1
clone size: NA
J gene: TRBJ2-7
V gene: TRBV7-2
CDR3 length: 18
CDR3 DNA: TGTGCCAGCAGTCTAAGGGCAGGGGGCGCATTGAATCTGAACGAGCAGTACTTC
CDR3 protein: CASSLRAGGALNLNEQYF

D gene: NA
clone size: NA
J gene: TRBJ2-7
V gene: TRBV6-2/TRBV6-3
CDR3 length: 15
CDR3 DNA: TGTGCCAGCAGTCAGCCCGGACTGACTGCCTACGAGCAGTACTTC
CDR3 protein: CASSQPGLTAYEQYF

D gene: NA
clone size: once
J gene: TRBJ1-1
V gene: TRBV18
CDR3 length: 13
CDR3 DNA: TGTGCCAGCTCACCAATTGAGGGAACTGAAGCTTTCTTT
CDR3 protein: CASSPIEGTEAFF